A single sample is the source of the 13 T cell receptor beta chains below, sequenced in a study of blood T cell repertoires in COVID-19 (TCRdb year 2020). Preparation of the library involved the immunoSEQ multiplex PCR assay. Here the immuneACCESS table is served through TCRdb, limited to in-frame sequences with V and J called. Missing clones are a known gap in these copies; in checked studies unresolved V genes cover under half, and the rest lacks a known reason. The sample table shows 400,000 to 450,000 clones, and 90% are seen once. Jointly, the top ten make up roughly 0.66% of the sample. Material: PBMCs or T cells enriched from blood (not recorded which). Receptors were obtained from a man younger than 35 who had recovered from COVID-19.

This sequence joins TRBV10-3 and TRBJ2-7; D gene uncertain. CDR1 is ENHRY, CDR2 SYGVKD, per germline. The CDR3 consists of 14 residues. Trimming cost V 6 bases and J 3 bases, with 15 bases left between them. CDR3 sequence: CAIRNSGTHYEQYF. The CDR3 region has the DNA TGTGCCATCAGAAACAGTGGCACCCACTACGAGCAGTACTTC.

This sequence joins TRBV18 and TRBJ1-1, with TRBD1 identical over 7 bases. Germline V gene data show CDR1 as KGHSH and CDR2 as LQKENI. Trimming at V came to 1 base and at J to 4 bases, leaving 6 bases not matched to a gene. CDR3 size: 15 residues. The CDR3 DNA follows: TGTGCCAGCTCACCACGACAGGGTTGGGGCACTGAAGCTTTCTTT. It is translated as CASSPRQGWGTEAFF.

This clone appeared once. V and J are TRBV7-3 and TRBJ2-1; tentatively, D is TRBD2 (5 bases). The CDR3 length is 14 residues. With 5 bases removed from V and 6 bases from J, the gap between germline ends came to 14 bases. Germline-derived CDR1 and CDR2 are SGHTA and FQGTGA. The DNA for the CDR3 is TGTGCCAGCAGCCCAAGTAGGACTCCCAATGAGCAGTTCTTC. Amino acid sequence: CASSPSRTPNEQFF. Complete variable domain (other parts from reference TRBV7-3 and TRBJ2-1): GAGVSQTPSNKVTEKGKYVELRCDPISGHTALYWYRQSLGQGPEFLIYFQGTGAADDSGLPNDRFFAVRPEGSVSTLKIQRTERGDSAVYLCASSPSRTPNEQFFGPGTRLTVL.

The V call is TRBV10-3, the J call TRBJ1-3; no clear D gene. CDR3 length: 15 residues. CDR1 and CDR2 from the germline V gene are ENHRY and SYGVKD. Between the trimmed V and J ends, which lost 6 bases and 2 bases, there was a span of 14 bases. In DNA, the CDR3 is TGTGCCATCAGCAACCTCGGGGTCCCTGGAAACACCATATATTTT. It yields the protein CAISNLGVPGNTIYF.

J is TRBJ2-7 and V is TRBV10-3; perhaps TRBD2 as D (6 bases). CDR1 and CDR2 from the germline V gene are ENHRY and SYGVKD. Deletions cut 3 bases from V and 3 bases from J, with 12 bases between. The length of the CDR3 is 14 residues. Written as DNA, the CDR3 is TGTGCCATCAGTGAACTCACCGGGAGCTACGAGCAGTACTTC. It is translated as CAISELTGSYEQYF.

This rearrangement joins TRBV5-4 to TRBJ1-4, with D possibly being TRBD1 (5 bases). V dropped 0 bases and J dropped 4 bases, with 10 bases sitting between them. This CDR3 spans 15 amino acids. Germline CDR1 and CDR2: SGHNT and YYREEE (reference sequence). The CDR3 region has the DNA TGTGCCAGCAGCTTGGGGGGCGAGCTTAATGAAAAACTGTTTTTT. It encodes CASSLGGELNEKLFF. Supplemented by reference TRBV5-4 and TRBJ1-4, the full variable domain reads ETGVTQSPTHLIKTRGQQVTLRCSSQSGHNTVSWYQQALGQGPQFIFQYYREEENGRGNFPPRFSGLQFPNYSSELNVNALELDDSALYLCASSLGGELNEKLFFGSGTQLSVL.

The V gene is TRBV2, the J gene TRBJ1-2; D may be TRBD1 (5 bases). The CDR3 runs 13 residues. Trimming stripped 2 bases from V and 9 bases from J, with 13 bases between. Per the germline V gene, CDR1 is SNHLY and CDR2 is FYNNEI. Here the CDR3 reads CASSEPNRMSYTF. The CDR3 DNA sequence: TGTGCCAGCAGTGAACCCAACAGGATGAGCTACACCTTC.

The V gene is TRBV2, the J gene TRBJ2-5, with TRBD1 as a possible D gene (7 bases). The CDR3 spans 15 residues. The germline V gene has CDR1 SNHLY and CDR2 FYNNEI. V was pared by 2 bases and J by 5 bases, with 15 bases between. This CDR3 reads CASSERGGGQETQYF. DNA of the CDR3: TGTGCCAGCAGTGAACGTGGAGGGGGCCAGGAGACCCAGTACTTC.

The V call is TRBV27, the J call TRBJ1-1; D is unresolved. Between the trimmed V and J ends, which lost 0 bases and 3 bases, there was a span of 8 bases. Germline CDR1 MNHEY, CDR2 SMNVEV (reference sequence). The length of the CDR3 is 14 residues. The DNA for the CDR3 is TGTGCCAGCAGTTTATCCCTCTTAGACACTGAAGCTTTCTTT. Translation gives CASSLSLLDTEAFF.

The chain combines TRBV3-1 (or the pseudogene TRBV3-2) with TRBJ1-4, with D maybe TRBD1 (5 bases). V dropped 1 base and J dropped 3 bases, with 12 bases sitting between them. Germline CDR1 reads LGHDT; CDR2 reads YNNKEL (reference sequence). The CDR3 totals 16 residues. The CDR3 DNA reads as TGTGCCAGCAGCCAAGTTACGGGGGGAGCTAATGAAAAACTGTTTTTT. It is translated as CASSQVTGGANEKLFF.

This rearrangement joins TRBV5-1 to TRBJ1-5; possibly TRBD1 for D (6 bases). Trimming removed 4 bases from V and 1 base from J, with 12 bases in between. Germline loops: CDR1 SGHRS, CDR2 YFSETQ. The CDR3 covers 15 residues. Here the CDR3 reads CASSLGGSSNQPQHF. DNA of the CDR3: TGCGCCAGCAGCCTGGGGGGCTCCAGCAATCAGCCCCAGCATTTT.

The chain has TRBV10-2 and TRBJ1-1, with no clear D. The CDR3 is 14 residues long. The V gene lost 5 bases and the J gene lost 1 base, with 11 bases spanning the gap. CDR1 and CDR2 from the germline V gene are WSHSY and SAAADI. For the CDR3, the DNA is TGCGCCAGCAGTCCGTTTAGAGGGAACACTGAAGCTTTCTTT. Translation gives CASSPFRGNTEAFF.

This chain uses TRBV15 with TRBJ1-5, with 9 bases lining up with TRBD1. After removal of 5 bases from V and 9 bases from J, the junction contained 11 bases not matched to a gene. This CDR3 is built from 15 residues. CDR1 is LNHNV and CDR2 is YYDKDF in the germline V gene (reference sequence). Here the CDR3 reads CATSQTGTGRRPQHF. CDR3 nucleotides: TGTGCCACCAGCCAGACCGGGACAGGGCGTAGGCCCCAGCATTTT. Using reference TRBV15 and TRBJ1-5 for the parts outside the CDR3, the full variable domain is DAMVIQNPRYQVTQFGKPVTLSCSQTLNHNVMYWYQQKSSQAPKLLFHYYDKDFNNEADTPDNFQSRRPNTSFCFLDIRSPGLGDTAMYLCATSQTGTGRRPQHFGDGTRLSIL.